The next 4 T cell receptor beta chains were all read from a single sample in a study of blood T cell repertoires in COVID-19. Method: immunoSEQ multiplex PCR; TCRdb's copy keeps in-frame clones and lacks some. Of some 150,000 clones listed, 75% to 85% are singletons. Sequenced sample: peripheral blood. These receptors came from a man aged 60-69 years with active or convalescent COVID-19.

As for this clone: Other nucleotide sequences from this sample produce the same CDR3. This rearrangement joins TRBV5-4 to TRBJ2-7, with TRBD2 identical over 13 bases. Germline lookup yields CDR1 SGHNT and CDR2 YYREEE (reference sequence). The V segment lost 4 bases and the J segment 3 bases; nucleotides outside the gene matches: 4. CDR3 length: 15 amino acids. CDR3 sequence reads: CASSPRTSGSYEQYF. The CDR3 region has the DNA TGTGCCAGCAGCCCCCGGACTAGCGGGAGCTACGAGCAGTACTTC.

Written as DNA, the CDR3 is TGTGCCAGCAGTTCAGTAGCTAGCACAGATACGCAGTATTTT. Translated: CASSSVASTDTQYF. V gene TRBV5-5 combines with J gene TRBJ2-3; no firm D call. V lost 5 bases and J lost 0, with 10 bases in between. The CDR3 has 14 residues. In germline, CDR1 is SGHKS, CDR2 YYEKEE (reference sequence).

The genes are TRBV10-3 and TRBJ2-5, with a tentative D call TRBD2 (6 bases). CDR1 ENHRY and CDR2 SYGVKD come from the germline V gene. Deletions cut 8 bases from V and 2 bases from J, with 15 bases between. CDR3 length equals 14 residues. The CDR3 reads CAIAPGLAQETQYF. The CDR3 DNA is TGTGCCATCGCGCCGGGACTGGCACAAGAGACCCAGTACTTC.

The gene calls are TRBV7-3 and TRBJ2-2; 8 bases fit TRBD2. The germline gives CDR1 SGHTA, CDR2 FQGTGA. This CDR3 region has 14 residues. J was trimmed by 6 bases and V by 7 bases; bases with no gene match: 7. The CDR3 nucleotides read TGTGCCAGCACCCTTAGCGGGGATGCCGGGGAGCTGTTTTTT. Amino acids: CASTLSGDAGELFF.